This passage covers 2 T cell receptor beta chains from one sample sequenced in a study of blood T cell repertoires in COVID-19. Sequencing used immunoSEQ multiplex PCR; TCRdb keeps in-frame clones, though not all of them. The table records 65,000 or so clones, more than 55% of them present only once. Sequenced: PBMCs or T cells enriched from blood (not recorded which). These receptors were collected from a woman aged 55-70 years who had been exposed to COVID-19.

This clone was observed a few times. The J gene is TRBJ1-2, the V gene TRBV2; 8 bases are shared with TRBD1. Germline CDR1 and CDR2: SNHLY and FYNNEI. The CDR3 is 15 amino acids. Trimming at V came to 6 bases and at J to 2 bases, leaving 8 bases not matched to a gene. The CDR3 loop reads CASRALTGANYGYTF. The CDR3 DNA sequence: TGTGCCAGCAGGGCCCTGACAGGGGCAAACTATGGCTACACCTTC.

The genes are TRBV19 and TRBJ2-2; 14 bases match TRBD2. The CDR3 extends over 20 amino acids. V lost 6 bases, J lost 4 bases, and 16 bases stayed unmatched. Germline-derived CDR1 and CDR2 are LNHDA and SQIVND (reference sequence). The CDR3 sequence is CASSNPTSGGAPGGTGELFF. The CDR3 bases are TGTGCCAGTAGCAACCCGACTAGCGGGGGGGCGCCGGGCGGCACCGGGGAGCTGTTTTTT.